This TCR beta chain was documented in a study of naive and memory T cell subsets. Both TRBC1 and TRBC2 were covered by a beta constant-region primer of two equimolar oligonucleotides. The ligated cDNA underwent four PCR rounds using SP2 and nested alpha and beta constant-region primers. TCRdb re-called the UMI-ligation and nested PCR reads through MiXCR, storing one row per CDR3 protein. The table lists about 120,000 distinct CDR3 sequences, 30% to 45% of them singletons. Germline V gene data show CDR1 as DFQATT and CDR2 as SNEGSKA (reference sequence). The V and J ends lost 6 bases and 0 bases respectively, with 10 bases between them. The CDR3 extends over 13 amino acids.

The chain recombines TRBV20-1 with TRBJ2-3; D is ambiguous. This TCR derives from a human donor in good health. Sequenced: central memory CD4+ T cells from blood. CDR3 loop: CSAPDSSTDTQYF. In nucleotides, the CDR3 is TGCAGTGCCCCTGATTCTAGCACAGATACGCAGTATTTT.